The next 27 T cell receptor beta chains were all read from a single sample in a study of identical twins. TCRdb reprocessed the 5' RACE reads via MiXCR and lists one record per CDR3 protein. The sample has roughly 690,000 distinct CDR3 sequences; 21% are singletons. These data also featured in a second study, about T cells expressing NK-cell markers.

Sequencing used PBMCs. Receptors were obtained from a woman in her late teens or twenties in good health.

The V and J genes are TRBV11-2 and TRBJ2-3; 10 nucleotides match TRBD2. Per the germline V gene, CDR1 is SGHAT and CDR2 is FQNNGV. The V gene end was trimmed by 5 bases and the J gene end by 5 bases; junction bases not matched to a gene: 7. This CDR3 region has 15 residues. The CDR3 DNA follows: TGTGCCAGCAGCCTTACTAGCGGGGAGGAAGATACGCAGTATTTT. This sequence encodes CASSLTSGEEDTQYF. Full variable domain (outside the CDR3, taken from reference TRBV11-2 and TRBJ2-3): EAGVAQSPRYKIIEKRQSVAFWCNPISGHATLYWYQQILGQGPKLLIQFQNNGVVDDSQLPKDRFSAERLKGVDSTLKIQPAKLEDSAVYLCASSLTSGEEDTQYFGPGTRLTVL.

The chain has TRBV9 and TRBJ2-3, with TRBD2 as a possible D gene (5 bases). CDR1 and CDR2 (germline): SGDLS, YYNGEE. Trimming took off 1 base at V and 5 bases at J, with 8 bases between the two ends. The CDR3 sequence is 13 residues long. The CDR3 is CASSVMAGDTQYF. CDR3 in DNA: TGTGCCAGCAGCGTAATGGCGGGAGATACGCAGTATTTT. Using reference TRBV9 and TRBJ2-3 for the parts outside the CDR3, the full variable domain is DSGVTQTPKHLITATGQRVTLRCSPRSGDLSVYWYQQSLDQGLQFLIQYYNGEERAKGNILERFSAQQFPDLHSELNLSSLELGDSALYFCASSVMAGDTQYFGPGTRLTVL.

V and J are TRBV5-6 and TRBJ1-2; 7 bases fit TRBD1. Trimming took 4 bases from V and 5 from J; bases not matched to a gene: 5. The CDR3 runs to 13 residues. CDR1 and CDR2 from the germline V gene are SGHDT and YYEEEE. CDR3 nucleotide sequence: TGTGCCAGCAGCCTGGGACAGATGTATGGCTACACCTTC. This sequence encodes CASSLGQMYGYTF.

The chain recombines TRBV12-3 or TRBV12-4 with TRBJ2-1, with D perhaps being TRBD1 or TRBD2 (5 bases each). The V gene lost 6 bases and the J gene lost 9 bases, with 18 bases spanning the gap. There are 14 residues in the CDR3. CDR3 DNA sequence: TGTGCCAGCAGGTTATGGGACCAATCTAGTGAGCAGTTCTTC. Its translation: CASRLWDQSSEQFF.

The chain recombines TRBV7-8 with TRBJ2-2; D might be TRBD2 (6 bases). CDR1 is SGHVS, CDR2 FQNEAQ, per germline. The V end was cut by 8 bases, the J end by 6 bases, with 13 bases between. CDR3 length equals 13 residues. CDR3 DNA sequence: TGTGCCAGCGGACTTTGGGGGGCCGGGGAGCTGTTTTTT. As protein: CASGLWGAGELFF.

This clonotype was seen ten or more times. The chain uses TRBV2 and TRBJ1-2; 7 bases are a match to TRBD1. The CDR3 loop spans 13 amino acids. CDR1 SNHLY and CDR2 FYNNEI come from the germline V gene. Trimming cost V 1 base and J 8 bases; bases outside gene matches: 4. The CDR3 coding sequence is TGTGCCAGCAGTGAAGAGGGGGCCAGGGGCTACACCTTC. It encodes CASSEEGARGYTF.

This clonotype was observed many times. This rearrangement joins TRBV29-1 to TRBJ1-1; D might be TRBD1 (5 bases). This CDR3 is built from 14 residues. Germline V gene sequence: CDR1 SQVTM, CDR2 ANQGSEA. The CDR3 bases are TGCATCCCCGCGGGGGTCGTCCCGTCGACTGAAGCTTTCTTT. It translates to CIPAGVVPSTEAFF.

The chain recombines TRBV9 with TRBJ2-5; 9 positions match TRBD1. The CDR3 contains 14 residues. After removal of 3 bases from V and 5 bases from J, the junction contained 5 bases not matched to a gene. From germline, CDR1 is SGDLS and CDR2 YYNGEE. CDR3 in DNA: TGTGCCAGCAGCGCCTCGACAGGGGGGGAGACCCAGTACTTC. Its protein product is CASSASTGGETQYF.

In DNA form, the CDR3 reads TGTGCCAGCAGAGTTGGGATTGCGGGAGGGTGGAATGAGCAGTTCTTC. This translates into CASRVGIAGGWNEQFF. The chain joins TRBV5-6 to TRBJ2-1; 9 bases fit TRBD2. The J segment lost 7 bases and the V segment lost 5 bases, leaving 13 bases of the junction unmatched. The CDR3 is 16 residues long. Germline CDR1 and CDR2: SGHDT and YYEEEE.

The V gene is TRBV5-5, the J gene TRBJ1-2; D unresolved. This CDR3 is built from 17 residues. Germline V gives CDR1 SGHKS, CDR2 YYEKEE (reference sequence). Trimming pared 3 bases from V and 4 bases from J, leaving 22 bases between. The CDR3 sequence is CASSSLGFPPGGYGYTF. In DNA, the CDR3 is TGTGCCAGCAGCTCTCTGGGGTTTCCCCCGGGCGGCTATGGCTACACCTTC.

This clonotype was counted at least ten times. The chain links TRBV7-2 to TRBJ2-7; 9 nucleotides line up with TRBD2. There are 16 residues in the CDR3. V lost 3 bases to trimming and J lost 1 base; unmatched junction nucleotides: 7. Looked up from germline, CDR1 is SGHTA and CDR2 is FQGNSA. As DNA, the CDR3 is TGTGCCAGCAGCTTTTCCCGCGGGAGGGATTCCTACGAGCAGTACTTC. Translated: CASSFSRGRDSYEQYF.

This sequence joins TRBV6-2 or TRBV6-3 and TRBJ2-1, with a weak D call TRBD1 (5 bases). The CDR3 has 15 amino acids. The germline V gene encodes CDR1 MNHEY and CDR2 SVGEGT. Trimming left V 4 bases short and J 6 bases short, with 16 bases between. For the CDR3, the DNA is TGTGCCAGCAGTTCCCCAAACCAGGGCCGCAATGAGCAGTTCTTC. Translated: CASSSPNQGRNEQFF.

To note about this clonotype: At one end the junction does not follow the germline gene, possibly because of a read error. The V call is TRBV18, the J call TRBJ2-7, with D possibly matching TRBD1 (6 bases). Germline V gives CDR1 KGHSH, CDR2 LQKENI. CDR3 size: 15 residues. The CDR3 DNA reads TGTGCCAGCTCACCACAACAGGGAGTCTCCCACGAGCAGTACTTC. It yields the protein CASSPQQGVSHEQYF. Full variable domain (outside the CDR3, taken from reference TRBV18 and TRBJ2-7): NAGVMQNPRHLVRRRGQEARLRCSPMKGHSHVYWYRQLPEEGLKFMVYLQKENIIDESGMPKERFSAEFPKEGPSILRIQQVVRGDSAAYFCASSPQQGVSHEQYFGPGTRLTVT.

Remarks on this clonotype: The junction differs from germline at one of its ends, possibly a read error. This chain connects TRBV2 to TRBJ2-2; D might be TRBD2 (5 bases). The CDR3 sequence is 18 residues long. Germline V lookup: CDR1 SNHLY, CDR2 FYNNEI. The CDR3 sequence is CACSFSLAGYGDTGELFF. The CDR3 nucleotides are TGTGCCTGCAGCTTTAGTCTCGCCGGCTACGGGGACACCGGGGAGCTGTTTTTT.

At least ten counts were recorded for this clonotype. The chain uses TRBV24-1 and TRBJ1-2; 9 bases agree with TRBD1. The CDR3 consists of 15 residues. In germline, CDR1 is KGHDR, CDR2 SFDVKD. Germline trimming cut 2 bases from V and 5 bases from J; bases unmatched to any gene: 5. CDR3 bases: TGTGCCACCAGTGATTCGGGACAGGGAGGATATGGCTACACCTTC. As protein: CATSDSGQGGYGYTF.

This clonotype was detected once. The chain recombines TRBV20-1 with TRBJ2-1, with 8 bases aligning to TRBD2. The V segment lost 3 bases and the J segment 2 bases; nucleotides outside the gene matches: 6. Germline CDR1 and CDR2: DFQATT and SNEGSKA (reference sequence). The CDR3 totals 15 residues. The CDR3, as DNA: TGCAGTGCTAGTGGCGCGGGAGGCCCCTACAATGAGCAGTTCTTC. Protein sequence: CSASGAGGPYNEQFF.

This clonotype was picked up a small number of times. The V call is TRBV20-1, the J call TRBJ2-5; TRBD2 agrees at 10 bases. Trimming cost V 5 bases and J 5 bases; bases outside gene matches: 8. Germline values: CDR1 DFQATT, CDR2 SNEGSKA (reference sequence). The length of the CDR3 is 14 residues. The chain's CDR3 is CSADLTSGVETQYF. CDR3 sequence (DNA): TGCAGTGCTGACTTAACTAGCGGGGTCGAGACCCAGTACTTC.

This clonotype was seen a few times. The V call is TRBV15, the J call TRBJ1-5, with D tentatively TRBD1 (6 bases). The CDR3 has 14 amino acids. Trimming took 3 bases from V and 6 from J, leaving 12 bases between them. Germline values: CDR1 LNHNV, CDR2 YYDKDF (reference sequence). This chain's CDR3 is CATSSRTAGQPQHF. The CDR3 DNA reads TGTGCCACCAGCAGCCGGACAGCGGGTCAGCCCCAGCATTTT.

The chain recombines TRBV24-1 with TRBJ2-2, with D possibly matching TRBD1 (5 bases). The CDR3 length is 12 residues. The V gene's germline CDR1 is KGHDR and CDR2 SFDVKD. With 10 bases removed from V and 4 bases from J, the gap between germline ends came to 9 bases. The CDR3 DNA is TGTGCCACAGGGGCCCTCACCGGGGAGCTGTTTTTT. Protein sequence: CATGALTGELFF.

This clonotype was seen only a few times. The junction differs from germline at one of its ends, possibly a read error. The gene calls are TRBV10-2 and TRBJ2-3; 13 bases fit TRBD2. Germline V lookup: CDR1 WSHSY, CDR2 SAAADI. The CDR3 has 12 residues. Written as DNA, the CDR3 is TGCGCCAGCAGCGGGACTAGCGGGGAGCGGCATTTT. Translation: CASSGTSGERHF.

V usage is TRBV24-1 and J usage is TRBJ2-1, with 8 bases aligning to TRBD2. The CDR3 length is 16 residues. Germline loops: CDR1 KGHDR, CDR2 SFDVKD. Trimming cost V 4 bases and J 3 bases; bases outside gene matches: 7. CDR3 in amino acids: CATSDSSGGRYNEQFF. The CDR3 DNA is TGTGCCACCAGTGACTCAAGCGGGGGCCGCTACAATGAGCAGTTCTTC.

The chain couples TRBV7-2 to TRBJ2-2; D remains ambiguous. This CDR3 region has 12 residues. Germline CDR1 is SGHTA and CDR2 is FQGNSA. The ends were cut back, 4 bases at V and 7 bases at J, with 7 bases in the middle. CDR3 region: CASSSDRGELFF. The CDR3 region has the DNA TGTGCCAGCAGCTCAGACCGCGGGGAGCTGTTTTTT.

The chain combines TRBV9 with TRBJ2-2; D might be TRBD1 (6 bases). V dropped 3 bases and J dropped 7 bases, with 13 bases sitting between them. This CDR3 is 14 amino acids long. Germline V CDR1 and CDR2: SGDLS, YYNGEE. The CDR3 spells CASSGHRAGGELFF. The CDR3 coding sequence is TGTGCCAGCAGCGGCCACAGGGCTGGCGGGGAGCTGTTTTTT.

The table lists this clonotype with a few counts. The CDR3 DNA reads TGCGCCAGCAGCTTGGAAGCAGGTGGGATTGACACCGGGGAGCTGTTTTTT. Translating it yields CASSLEAGGIDTGELFF. The chain has TRBV5-1 and TRBJ2-2, with no clear D. The CDR3 length is 17 residues. With 0 bases removed from V and 3 bases from J, the gap between germline ends came to 15 bases. From germline, CDR1 is SGHRS and CDR2 YFSETQ.

This clonotype was seen many times. Compared with germline, one end of the junction differs, possibly owing to a read error. This chain links TRBV5-1 with TRBJ2-7, with D perhaps matching TRBD2 (5 bases). The CDR3 runs to 12 residues. CDR1 is SGHRS and CDR2 is YFSETQ in the germline V gene. The CDR3 bases are TGTGCCAGCAGCTTAGAGGGCTACGAGCAGTACTTC. Its protein product is CASSLEGYEQYF.

This rearrangement joins TRBV7-8 to TRBJ2-3; 11 bases match TRBD2. The CDR3 contains 17 residues. Trimming at V came to 5 bases and at J to 2 bases, leaving 9 bases not matched to a gene. Germline V gene lookup returns CDR1 SGHVS and CDR2 FQNEAQ. CDR3 sequence reads: CASSLWTSGYLTDTQYF. The CDR3 DNA reads TGTGCCAGCAGCCTCTGGACTAGCGGGTACCTCACAGATACGCAGTATTTT.

The chain uses TRBV6-5 and TRBJ2-3, with 8 bases aligning to TRBD1. Germline-derived CDR1 and CDR2 are MNHEY and SVGAGI. This CDR3 spans 12 amino acids. V gave up 6 bases and J gave up 14 bases; unmatched junction bases: 10. CDR3: CASSRGQGRRYF. CDR3 DNA: TGTGCCAGCAGCCGCGGACAGGGTAGAAGGTATTTT.